These T cell receptor beta chains were read from a single sample in a study of T cell responses to AZD1222 COVID-19 vaccine. TCRdb's copy holds only in-frame clones and misses some; the assay was immunoSEQ multiplex PCR. This table has approximately 110,000 clones, over 85% appearing once. Sequencing used peripheral blood, obtained on day 0 of AZD1222 vaccination. The receptors shown here come from an adult in good health. Each CDR3 is given with its conserved first and last residue. The D gene is left open where the match is weak. A clone size is listed for some rows: how often the clone was seen (once, few, many), or a class if it is expanded.

d_gene	v_gene	abundance	j_gene	CDR3aa	CDR3nt
-	TRBV11-2	-	TRBJ2-7	CASSLGVSTSEQYF	TGTGCCAGCAGCTTGGGGGTCTCGACCTCCGAGCAGTACTTC
-	TRBV7-9	-	TRBJ1-6	CASSLTGAVGAPLHF	TGTGCCAGCAGCTTAACCGGAGCCGTAGGGGCACCCCTCCACTTT
-	TRBV2	-	TRBJ1-2	CASSEVLTTIYGYTF	TGTGCCAGCAGTGAAGTACTCACCACTATCTATGGCTACACCTTC
-	TRBV7-2	-	TRBJ1-2	CASSRIGQGHGGYTF	TGTGCCAGCAGCCGGATTGGGCAGGGCCACGGTGGCTACACCTTC
-	TRBV29-1	-	TRBJ1-1	CSVAGTLNTEAFF	TGCAGCGTTGCCGGGACTCTGAACACTGAAGCTTTCTTT
-	TRBV19	-	TRBJ1-1	CASSMGQNTEAFF	TGTGCCAGTAGTATGGGTCAGAACACTGAAGCTTTCTTT
TRBD1	TRBV5-1	once	TRBJ1-1	CASSPPVRTGGTEAFF	TGCGCCAGCAGCCCGCCGGTCAGGACAGGAGGCACTGAAGCTTTCTTT
TRBD2	TRBV6-4	-	TRBJ2-3	CASSRAGGGDTQYF	TGTGCCAGCAGCCGAGCGGGAGGTGGGGATACGCAGTATTTT
-	TRBV6-1	-	TRBJ2-7	CASSEAQGLKYF	TGTGCCAGCAGTGAAGCGCAGGGTCTCAAGTACTTC
-	TRBV6-5	-	TRBJ2-7	CASSWTGSSYEQYF	TGTGCCAGCAGTTGGACCGGCAGCTCCTACGAGCAGTACTTC
-	TRBV19	-	TRBJ1-5	CASSLRVASGGGNQPQHF	TGTGCCAGTAGTCTGAGGGTAGCGTCTGGAGGCGGCAATCAGCCCCAGCATTTT
-	TRBV18	-	TRBJ2-3	CASSPRIGSGTDTQYF	TGTGCCAGCTCACCACGCATCGGGAGCGGCACAGATACGCAGTATTTT
-	TRBV16	-	TRBJ2-7	CASSQSGGDYEQYF	TGTGCCAGCAGCCAATCGGGCGGGGACTACGAGCAGTACTTC
-	TRBV19	-	TRBJ2-2	CASSSGSGELFF	TGTGCCAGTAGTTCGGGGTCCGGGGAGCTGTTTTTT
-	TRBV29-1	-	TRBJ1-2	CSVEVDYGYTF	TGCAGCGTTGAAGTAGACTATGGCTACACCTTC
-	TRBV7-9	-	TRBJ1-1	CASSSGRANTEAFF	TGTGCCAGCAGCTCAGGTAGAGCGAACACTGAAGCTTTCTTT
-	TRBV12-3/TRBV12-4	-	TRBJ1-2	CASSSQGTYGYTF	TGTGCCAGCAGTTCGCAGGGGACCTATGGCTACACCTTC
-	TRBV10-3	-	TRBJ1-1	CAISERGGRAEAFF	TGTGCCATCAGTGAGCGGGGGGGACGAGCTGAAGCTTTCTTT
TRBD1	TRBV29-1	-	TRBJ2-3	CSVERDRNTDTQYF	TGCAGCGTTGAACGGGACAGGAACACAGATACGCAGTATTTT
TRBD1	TRBV14	once	TRBJ1-2	CASSQNLDRADVAVANYGYTF	TGTGCCAGCAGCCAAAACCTAGACAGGGCGGACGTGGCCGTGGCTAACTATGGCTACACCTTC
TRBD2	TRBV19	-	TRBJ2-1	CASSNSGLAGSNEQFF	TGTGCCAGTAGCAACTCCGGACTAGCGGGGTCTAATGAGCAGTTCTTC
TRBD1	TRBV3-1/TRBV3-2	many	TRBJ2-7	CASSQETGGLHHEQYF	TGTGCCAGCAGCCAAGAAACAGGGGGCCTTCACCACGAGCAGTACTTC
TRBD1	TRBV4-1	once	TRBJ1-1	CASSQGQGPNTEAFF	TGCGCCAGCAGCCAGGGACAGGGTCCGAACACTGAAGCTTTCTTT
-	TRBV6-5	-	TRBJ2-3	CASSRTASTDTQYF	TGTGCCAGCAGTAGGACAGCTAGCACAGATACGCAGTATTTT
-	TRBV7-8	-	TRBJ2-7	CASSLALGRAYEQYF	TGTGCCAGCAGCTTAGCCTTAGGACGAGCCTACGAGCAGTACTTC
-	TRBV4-2	-	TRBJ1-6	CASSQVTNSPLHF	TGTGCCAGCAGCCAGGTCACGAATTCACCCCTCCACTTT
-	TRBV5-1	-	TRBJ2-7	CASSDSPAPYEQYF	TGCGCCAGCAGCGATAGCCCGGCGCCCTACGAGCAGTACTTC
-	TRBV4-2	-	TRBJ2-7	CASSQDSESSYEQYF	TGTGCCAGCAGCCAAGATAGCGAGAGCTCCTACGAGCAGTACTTC
-	TRBV28	-	TRBJ1-4	CASSSISQTTNEKLFF	TGTGCCAGCAGTTCCATCTCACAGACAACTAATGAAAAACTGTTTTTT
-	TRBV7-8	-	TRBJ2-5	CASSSGRAGSQYF	TGTGCCAGCAGCTCCGGACGGGCCGGCTCCCAGTACTTC
-	TRBV10-1	-	TRBJ2-2	CASQAPGGDTGELFF	TGCGCCAGTCAAGCGCCCGGAGGGGACACCGGGGAGCTGTTTTTT
-	TRBV2	few	TRBJ1-5	CASTAMGYGQPQHF	TGTGCCAGCACCGCTATGGGATACGGTCAGCCCCAGCATTTT
-	TRBV3-1/TRBV3-2	-	TRBJ2-4	CASQGGQNIQYF	TGTGCCAGTCAGGGAGGCCAAAACATTCAGTACTTC
-	TRBV6-6	few	TRBJ2-7	CASSLQGNEQYF	TGTGCCAGCAGTCTGCAGGGGAACGAGCAGTACTTC